Presented here are 26 T cell receptor beta chains from one specimen sequenced in a study of T cells in Graves' hyperthyroidism and ophthalmopathy. TCR beta CDR3 sequences were amplified from RNA transcripts. HTBI primers drove first-round RT-PCR of the TCR CDR3. One entry per CDR3 protein, called by TCRdb with MiXCR from the multiplex PCR reads. Among about 350,000 distinct CDR3 sequences listed, roughly 15% were seen once. What was sequenced was blood. These receptors were obtained from a woman aged 55-69 years with Graves' ophthalmopathy.

This clonotype has more than one count but fewer than ten. V gene TRBV24-1 combines with J gene TRBJ1-1; possibly TRBD1 for D (6 bases). V dropped 1 base and J dropped 4 bases, with 15 bases sitting between them. The CDR3 length is 16 residues. Germline loops: CDR1 KGHDR, CDR2 SFDVKD. This chain's CDR3 is CATSDFKGTKVTEAFF. The CDR3 DNA is TGTGCCACCAGTGATTTTAAAGGGACAAAGGTCACTGAAGCTTTCTTT.

This clonotype was observed a handful of times. V usage is TRBV6-1 and J usage is TRBJ2-1, with a weak D call TRBD2 (5 bases). V shed 5 bases and J shed 9 bases, with 14 bases lying between them. Germline values: CDR1 MNHNS, CDR2 SASEGT. This CDR3 spans 13 amino acids. Here the CDR3 reads CASSLRDRGEQFF. The CDR3 bases are TGTGCCAGCAGTTTAAGGGATCGGGGTGAGCAGTTCTTC.

The chain joins TRBV24-1 to TRBJ2-5; possibly TRBD2 for D (6 bases). Germline CDR1 and CDR2: KGHDR and SFDVKD. V lost 4 bases and J lost 1, with 12 bases in between. The CDR3 has 15 amino acids. The CDR3 sequence is CATSDGRGFQETQYF. CDR3 coding DNA: TGTGCCACCAGTGACGGGCGGGGTTTCCAAGAGACCCAGTACTTC.

This clonotype was detected many times. The chain combines TRBV19 with TRBJ1-1, with a weak D call TRBD1 (6 bases). CDR3 length equals 14 residues. V was cut by 3 bases and J by 3 bases, with 11 bases left in between. Germline assignment: CDR1 LNHDA and CDR2 SQIVND (reference sequence). CDR3 nucleotides: TGTGCCAGTAGTATTATGGGGGCCTACACTGAAGCTTTCTTT. This codes for CASSIMGAYTEAFF. The variable domain in full, completed from reference TRBV19 and TRBJ1-1, reads DGGITQSPKYLFRKEGQNVTLSCEQNLNHDAMYWYRQDPGQGLRLIYYSQIVNDFQKGDIAEGYSVSREKKESFPLTVTSAQKNPTAFYLCASSIMGAYTEAFFGQGTRLTVV.

This clonotype turned up a few times. This chain uses TRBV12-3 or TRBV12-4 with TRBJ2-7; TRBD2 aligns across 10 bases. Germline trimming cut 1 base from V and 5 bases from J; bases unmatched to any gene: 11. The length of the CDR3 is 17 residues. CDR3 sequence: CASSLDLAGAPLHEQYF. For the CDR3, the DNA is TGTGCCAGCAGTTTAGACCTAGCGGGAGCTCCGTTGCACGAGCAGTACTTC.

This clonotype was detected ten times or more. The chain recombines TRBV20-1 with TRBJ1-1; TRBD1 might be the D (6 bases). This CDR3 region has 14 residues. CDR1 is DFQATT, CDR2 SNEGSKA, per germline (reference sequence). The ends were cut back, 6 bases at V and 1 base at J, with 15 bases in the middle. The CDR3 here is CSAGGGQWNTEAFF. As DNA, the CDR3 is TGCAGTGCCGGAGGAGGACAGTGGAACACTGAAGCTTTCTTT.

This clonotype appeared many times. V usage is TRBV5-1 and J usage is TRBJ2-5; perhaps D is TRBD1 or TRBD2 (5 bases each). The CDR3 extends over 15 amino acids. Trimming took 0 bases from V and 4 from J, leaving 13 bases between them. Germline CDR1 and CDR2: SGHRS and YFSETQ. CDR3 sequence reads: CASSLDGRDGETQYF. The CDR3 DNA reads TGCGCCAGCAGCTTGGACGGCCGGGACGGAGAGACCCAGTACTTC.

This clonotype was detected many times. The chain recombines TRBV20-1 with TRBJ2-5; no definite D call. Germline-derived CDR1 and CDR2 are DFQATT and SNEGSKA (reference sequence). This CDR3 is built from 11 residues. Trimming left V 3 bases short and J 1 base short, with 3 bases between. As DNA, the CDR3 is TGCAGTGCTAGGTTCCAAGAGACCCAGTACTTC. It is translated as CSARFQETQYF.

The sample holds a few counts of this clonotype. CDR3 sequence reads: CASSVAQGAAGELFF. The CDR3 DNA reads as TGTGCCAGCAGCGTAGCTCAGGGGGCAGCCGGGGAGCTGTTTTTT. The chain joins TRBV9 to TRBJ2-2; 8 bases line up with TRBD1. Germline CDR1 reads SGDLS; CDR2 reads YYNGEE. V shed 0 bases and J 6 bases; nucleotides not matched to a gene: 4. The CDR3 is 15 residues long.

This clonotype was detected ten times or more. The chain is built from TRBV9 and TRBJ2-5; TRBD2 matches 9 bases. J gave up 5 bases and V 8 bases, and 10 bases lay outside the gene matches. The CDR3 sequence is 14 residues long. The germline CDR1 and CDR2 sequences are SGDLS and YYNGEE. CDR3 loop: CASGASGTGETQYF. CDR3 bases: TGTGCCAGTGGGGCTAGCGGGACGGGGGAGACCCAGTACTTC.

The chain combines TRBV12-3 or TRBV12-4 with TRBJ2-3; TRBD1 aligns across 7 bases. The CDR3 runs 15 residues. V lost 1 base and J lost 4; bases outside the gene matches: 5. DNA for the CDR3: TGTGCCAGCAGTTTAGGGGACAGTCGCGCAGATACGCAGTATTTT. It yields the protein CASSLGDSRADTQYF.

This clonotype was seen at least ten times. The rearrangement uses TRBV20-1 and TRBJ2-7; tentatively, D is TRBD2 (6 bases). CDR3 length: 13 amino acids. Germline V gene data show CDR1 as DFQATT and CDR2 as SNEGSKA (reference sequence). V was pared by 0 bases and J by 5 bases, with 11 bases between. CDR3 protein: CSAREGGTHEQYF. CDR3 nucleotide sequence: TGCAGTGCTAGAGAGGGCGGGACCCACGAGCAGTACTTC.

In this sample, this clonotype turned up many times. The chain combines TRBV2 with TRBJ2-2, with TRBD2 as a possible D gene (5 bases). The germline V gene has CDR1 SNHLY and CDR2 FYNNEI. CDR3 size: 14 residues. Trimming pared 5 bases from V and 5 bases from J, leaving 12 bases between. DNA for the CDR3: TGTGCCAGCAGTCACGCCTCGGGGACCGGGGAGCTGTTTTTT. Its protein product is CASSHASGTGELFF.

This clonotype was seen ten or more times. The chain carries TRBV30 and TRBJ1-2; D may be TRBD1 (5 bases). Per germline, CDR1 GTSNPN and CDR2 SVGIG (reference sequence). V lost 4 bases and J 6 bases, leaving 6 bases between the germline ends. The CDR3 totals 10 residues. CDR3 region: CAWMGDGYTF. Written as DNA, the CDR3 is TGTGCCTGGATGGGGGATGGCTACACCTTC.

This clonotype was observed at least ten times. V gene TRBV28 combines with J gene TRBJ2-3, with D unresolved. V was trimmed by 5 bases and J by 2 bases, leaving 8 bases between them. CDR3 length: 13 amino acids. CDR1 MDHEN and CDR2 SYDVKM come from the germline V gene. CDR3 sequence (DNA): TGTGCCAGCAGTCCGCAGGCCACAGATACGCAGTATTTT. Residues: CASSPQATDTQYF.

The rearrangement links TRBV28 to TRBJ2-3; 9 bases are a match to TRBD2. The CDR3 totals 16 residues. The germline gives CDR1 MDHEN, CDR2 SYDVKM. Losses at the gene ends were 2 bases for V and 1 base for J; bases not matched to a gene: 4. The CDR3 DNA is TGTGCCAGCAGTTTAAGGGTAGCGGGAGGCACAGATACGCAGTATTTT. Its translation is CASSLRVAGGTDTQYF.

This clonotype was seen only a few times. The V call is TRBV2, the J call TRBJ1-2; 7 bases are a match to TRBD1. Trimming cost V 3 bases and J 4 bases; bases outside gene matches: 2. This CDR3 spans 13 amino acids. Germline V gives CDR1 SNHLY, CDR2 FYNNEI. The CDR3 loop is CASSEAGGYGYTF. The CDR3 DNA sequence: TGTGCCAGCAGTGAGGCAGGGGGCTATGGCTACACCTTC.

This clonotype was detected many times. The gene calls are TRBV7-2 and TRBJ2-1, with 11 positions matching TRBD2. Germline V CDR1 and CDR2: SGHTA, FQGNSA. The CDR3 runs to 17 residues. Trimming removed 3 bases from V and 5 bases from J; junction bases left unmatched: 9. The CDR3 reads CASSFRPGLAVNNEQFF. The CDR3 nucleotides read TGTGCCAGCAGCTTTCGTCCGGGACTAGCGGTTAACAATGAGCAGTTCTTC. Combining the CDR3 with reference TRBV7-2 and TRBJ2-1 gives the whole variable domain GAGVSQSPSNKVTEKGKDVELRCDPISGHTALYWYRQSLGQGLEFLIYFQGNSAPDKSGLPSDRFSAERTGGSVSTLTIQRTQQEDSAVYLCASSFRPGLAVNNEQFFGPGTRLTVL.

This clonotype showed up many times. The V and J genes are TRBV3-1 and TRBJ1-1; D gene uncertain. The CDR3 is made up of 11 amino acids. Germline CDR1 reads LGHDT; CDR2 reads YNNKEL (reference sequence). With 1 base removed from V and 10 bases from J, the gap between germline ends came to 7 bases. This CDR3 is CASSQGSPAFF. In nucleotides, the CDR3 is TGTGCCAGCAGCCAAGGTTCACCAGCTTTCTTT. Full variable domain (rest looked up from reference TRBV3-1 and TRBJ1-1): DTAVSQTPKYLVTQMGNDKSIKCEQNLGHDTMYWYKQDSKKFLKIMFSYNNKELIINETVPNRFSPKSPDKAHLNLHINSLELGDSAVYFCASSQGSPAFFGQGTRLTVV.

This clonotype was counted ten times or more. The chain links TRBV24-1 to TRBJ2-1, with D possibly TRBD1 on 6 matching bases. This CDR3 contains 15 residues. V was cut by 9 bases and J by 0 bases, with 14 bases left in between. CDR1 and CDR2 (germline): KGHDR, SFDVKD. The CDR3 loop reads CATGGGASSYNEQFF. The DNA of the CDR3 is TGTGCCACCGGGGGCGGAGCCAGCTCCTACAATGAGCAGTTCTTC.

A word on this clonotype: The germline gene is not matched at one end of the junction; a read error may be the cause. The CDR3 region has the DNA TGTGCCTGCAGGGCACCAGGGGGGGGCTACGAGCAGTACTTC. Translation gives CACRAPGGGYEQYF. The V call is TRBV6-1, the J call TRBJ2-7; D tentatively reads TRBD1 or TRBD2 (7 bases each). The CDR3 covers 14 residues. Germline CDR1 is MNHNS and CDR2 is SASEGT.

The chain recombines TRBV6-1 with TRBJ2-1; D could derive from TRBD1 or TRBD2 (6 bases each). Germline loops: CDR1 MNHNS, CDR2 SASEGT. Trimming stripped 5 bases from V and 12 bases from J, with 17 bases between. The CDR3 has 13 amino acids. CDR3: CASSTWGARGQFF. DNA of the CDR3: TGTGCCAGCAGTACTTGGGGGGCGAGGGGGCAGTTCTTC.

V is TRBV3-1 and J is TRBJ1-3; 8 bases align to TRBD1. The CDR3 contains 17 residues. Trimming cost V 4 bases and J 3 bases; bases outside gene matches: 11. Germline CDR1 and CDR2: LGHDT and YNNKEL (reference sequence). The CDR3 DNA reads TGTGCCAGCAGCCCCCACCACCTTGGACAGGGTGGAAACACCATATATTTT. This translates into CASSPHHLGQGGNTIYF.

In its sample, this clonotype was seen a few times. The junction shows a germline mismatch at one end, possibly a read error. This chain connects TRBV28 to TRBJ1-4, with unresolved D. The CDR3 extends over 15 amino acids. Germline CDR1 MDHEN, CDR2 SYDVKM. CDR3 amino acids: CARSLPVATNEKLFF. The CDR3 DNA reads TGTGCCCGCAGTCTACCGGTTGCAACTAATGAAAAACTGTTTTTT.

A note on this clonotype: A much larger clone lies a single base off, so this may be a read error. The genes are TRBV25-1 and TRBJ2-7, with 10 bases that match TRBD2. The J segment lost 3 bases and the V segment lost 4 bases, leaving 6 bases of the junction unmatched. The CDR3 has 15 residues. Germline CDR1 and CDR2: MGHDK and SYGVNS. CDR3 amino acids: CASSGQLAGFYEQYF. The CDR3 nucleotides are TGTGCCAGCAGTGGACAACTAGCGGGATTCTACGAGCAGTACTTC.

This clonotype occurred many times. The rearrangement uses TRBV7-8 and TRBJ2-2, with D possibly called TRBD1 or TRBD2 (6 bases each). The CDR3 sequence is 18 residues long. Germline V gives CDR1 SGHVS, CDR2 FQNEAQ. V was trimmed by 1 base and J by 2 bases, leaving 17 bases between them. The CDR3 nucleotides read TGTGCCAGCAGCTTAGGACGGGGGCGGACTCCTAACACCGGGGAGCTGTTTTTT. Translating it yields CASSLGRGRTPNTGELFF.